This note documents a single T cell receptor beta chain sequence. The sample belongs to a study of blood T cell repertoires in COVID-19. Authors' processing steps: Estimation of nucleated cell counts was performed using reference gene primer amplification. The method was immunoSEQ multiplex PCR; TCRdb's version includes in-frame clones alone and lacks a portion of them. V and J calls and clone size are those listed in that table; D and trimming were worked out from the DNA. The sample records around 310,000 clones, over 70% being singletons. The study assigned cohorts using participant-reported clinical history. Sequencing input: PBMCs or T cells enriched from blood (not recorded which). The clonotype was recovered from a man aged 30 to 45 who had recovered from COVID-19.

CDR3 protein: CASRTGGGQPQHF. Here the CDR3 DNA reads TGTGCCAGCAGAACAGGGGGCGGTCAGCCCCAGCATTTT. The chain joins TRBV27 to TRBJ1-5, with 9 bases that match TRBD1. The ends lost 6 bases at V and 6 bases at J; junction bases unmatched: 3. The CDR3 is 13 amino acids. The V gene's germline CDR1 is MNHEY and CDR2 SMNVEV (reference sequence).